A single sample gave rise to the 22 T cell receptor beta chains below, sequenced in a study of sequential checkpoint blockade in melanoma. Produced via immunoSEQ multiplex PCR; TCRdb's table is partial and in-frame only. The data hold over 15,000 clones, with 80% observed a single time. As for treatment: randomized to nivolumab then ipilimumab (arm A) or the reverse (arm B). Material: CD8+ T cells sorted from blood (inferred from file names), obtained from a patient given nivolumab and ipilimumab in sequence. These receptors were collected from a human donor with melanoma.

The genes are TRBV27 and TRBJ1-1, with D possibly matching TRBD1 (5 bases). The CDR3 is made up of 13 amino acids. Trimming removed 5 bases from V and 10 bases from J, with 17 bases in between. The germline CDR1 and CDR2 sequences are MNHEY and SMNVEV (reference sequence). Here the CDR3 DNA reads TGTGCCAGCAGTCCCCCTCGGGGGGGACGAGCTTTCTTT. Translated: CASSPPRGGRAFF.

The chain recombines TRBV4-3 with TRBJ2-5; TRBD1 might be the D (5 bases). The J call may be in error: the DNA end matches TRBJ2-7 better. CDR3 length equals 15 residues. From germline, CDR1 is LGHNA and CDR2 YSLEER. CDR3 loop: CASSQDRSGPYEQYF. In DNA, the CDR3 is TGCGCCAGCAGCCAAGATCGGTCAGGGCCCTACGAGCAGTACTTC.

In this sample, this clone turned up once. The chain joins TRBV30 to TRBJ1-2; 8 bases line up with TRBD1. The CDR3 consists of 15 residues. Germline lookup yields CDR1 GTSNPN and CDR2 SVGIG (reference sequence). The V segment lost 3 bases and the J segment 4 bases; nucleotides outside the gene matches: 10. CDR3 nucleotides: TGTGCCTGGAGGTATCCGACAGGGGCGGGCTATGGCTACACCTTC. Translated: CAWRYPTGAGYGYTF.

This rearrangement joins TRBV7-9 to TRBJ1-2; unclear D gene. Germline loops: CDR1 SEHNR, CDR2 FQNEAQ (reference sequence). The CDR3 has 15 amino acids. Trimming stripped 0 bases from V and 2 bases from J, with 10 bases between. Here the CDR3 reads CASSLAAGLNYGYTF. CDR3 DNA sequence: TGTGCCAGCAGCTTAGCGGCAGGCTTGAACTATGGCTACACCTTC.

This chain connects TRBV6-6 to TRBJ2-7; TRBD2 agrees at 8 bases. CDR3 length: 15 amino acids. The ends lost 2 bases at V and 2 bases at J; junction bases unmatched: 5. Germline V gives CDR1 MNHNY, CDR2 SVGAGI (reference sequence). This CDR3 is CASSYLLAGTYEQYF. CDR3 DNA: TGTGCCAGCAGTTACCTTCTAGCGGGCACCTACGAGCAGTACTTC.

J is TRBJ1-2 and V is TRBV27; D is uncertain. The germline V gene has CDR1 MNHEY and CDR2 SMNVEV (reference sequence). The length of the CDR3 is 13 residues. V was clipped by 4 bases and J by 7 bases, with 13 bases between them. CDR3 bases: TGTGCCAGCAGTTCCGGGCCTGCGGGTGGCTACACCTTC. Encoded protein: CASSSGPAGGYTF.

V and J are TRBV30 and TRBJ1-1, with D hard to call. CDR3 length equals 12 residues. Germline V gives CDR1 GTSNPN, CDR2 SVGIG (reference sequence). With 5 bases removed from V and 8 bases from J, the gap between germline ends came to 15 bases. The CDR3 DNA is TGTGCCTGGGTTGGCAATTCCCTCGAAGCTTTCTTT. Translating it yields CAWVGNSLEAFF.

This clone was observed a handful of times. V usage is TRBV7-2 and J usage is TRBJ2-7; 12 positions agree with TRBD2. Germline V gene data show CDR1 as SGHTA and CDR2 as FQGNSA. Trimming cost V 1 base and J 2 bases; bases outside gene matches: 6. This CDR3 comprises 17 residues. The CDR3 protein is CASSLGPWTSGAYEQYF. The CDR3 nucleotides are TGTGCCAGCAGCTTAGGTCCTTGGACTAGCGGGGCCTACGAGCAGTACTTC.

This rearrangement joins TRBV27 to TRBJ1-1; D gene ambiguous. The CDR3 extends over 15 amino acids. V lost 0 bases to trimming and J lost 1 base, with 9 bases between them. Germline CDR1 reads MNHEY; CDR2 reads SMNVEV (reference sequence). The CDR3 DNA follows: TGTGCCAGCAGTTTATCCCTTATTTCGAACACTGAAGCTTTCTTT. As protein: CASSLSLISNTEAFF.

This sequence joins TRBV6-5 and TRBJ1-1; TRBD1 matches at 12 bases. The CDR3 spans 15 residues. CDR1 is MNHEY, CDR2 SVGAGI, per germline. The trim removed 9 bases at V and 5 bases at J, leaving 10 bases unmatched. CDR3 nucleotides: TGTGCCAGTGCCGGGACAGGGGGCAAGTTTACTGAAGCTTTCTTT. Its protein product is CASAGTGGKFTEAFF.

This clone was counted a single time. The rearrangement joins TRBV4-1 to TRBJ2-7; D is possibly TRBD1 (5 bases). CDR1 is MGHRA and CDR2 is YSYEKL in the germline V gene. The length of the CDR3 is 16 residues. V lost 1 base, J lost 2 bases, and 15 bases lay in between. CDR3: CASSQAYPGMAYEQYF. CDR3 sequence (DNA): TGCGCCAGCAGCCAAGCTTACCCAGGGATGGCCTACGAGCAGTACTTC.

CDR3 region: CASSHQNPTGATPYGYTF. In DNA, the CDR3 is TGTGCCAGCAGCCACCAAAACCCGACAGGCGCCACTCCCTATGGCTACACCTTC. The chain employs TRBV4-2 and TRBJ1-2; maybe TRBD1 (6 bases). V gave up 3 bases and J gave up 4 bases, with 24 bases separating them. This CDR3 spans 18 amino acids. Germline V gene data show CDR1 as LGHNA and CDR2 as YNFKEQ.

The gene calls are TRBV4-3 and TRBJ2-7, with 7 nucleotides matching TRBD2. Trimming removed 0 bases from V and 4 bases from J; junction bases left unmatched: 9. The CDR3 is 16 residues long. Germline assignment: CDR1 LGHNA and CDR2 YSLEER. The CDR3 spells CASSQEGSAGRYEQYF. The DNA of the CDR3 is TGCGCCAGCAGCCAAGAGGGGTCAGCGGGGCGATACGAGCAGTACTTC.

The CDR3 protein is CASSLARGNTEAFF. CDR3 sequence (DNA): TGTGCCAGCAGCTTAGCCAGGGGGAACACTGAAGCTTTCTTT. The chain joins TRBV11-3 to TRBJ1-1; maybe TRBD1 (6 bases). V was shortened by 1 base and J by 1 base, with 7 bases between the two germline ends. In germline, CDR1 is SGHNT, CDR2 YENEEA. The CDR3 has 14 amino acids.

This clone came up once. This chain uses TRBV7-6 with TRBJ1-3; 10 positions match TRBD1. The germline V gene has CDR1 SGHVS and CDR2 FNYEAQ. The ends lost 2 bases at V and 3 bases at J; junction bases unmatched: 4. This CDR3 region has 16 residues. CDR3 region: CASSLTTGGSGNTIYF. The CDR3 nucleotides are TGTGCCAGCAGCTTAACGACAGGGGGCAGTGGAAACACCATATATTTT.

V usage is TRBV28 and J usage is TRBJ1-2, with D maybe TRBD1 (6 bases). With 3 bases removed from V and 7 bases from J, the gap between germline ends came to 15 bases. CDR3 size: 14 residues. Germline CDR1 is MDHEN and CDR2 is SYDVKM. The CDR3 loop reads CASSLIGGRVGYTF. CDR3 nucleotides: TGTGCCAGCAGTTTGATCGGGGGGCGGGTTGGCTACACCTTC.

This sequence joins TRBV19 and TRBJ2-7; D is perhaps TRBD1 (6 bases). The ends were cut back, 1 base at V and 3 bases at J, with 13 bases in the middle. The germline V gene encodes CDR1 LNHDA and CDR2 SQIVND (reference sequence). The CDR3 is 15 amino acids. CDR3 nucleotides: TGTGCCAGTAGTATAGCGGGACAAGAAAACTACGAGCAGTACTTC. Residues: CASSIAGQENYEQYF.

The V call is TRBV19, the J call TRBJ1-4; D call uncertain. This CDR3 has 21 amino acids. V was pared by 6 bases and J by 0 bases, with 29 bases between. Germline V gene lookup returns CDR1 LNHDA and CDR2 SQIVND (reference sequence). This CDR3 reads CASRRIFGIDPNLPTNEKLFF. For the CDR3, the DNA is TGTGCCAGTAGACGTATCTTCGGGATAGACCCGAACCTACCAACTAATGAAAAACTGTTTTTT.

The chain carries TRBV27 and TRBJ1-1, with 7 positions matching TRBD1. CDR1 and CDR2 (germline): MNHEY, SMNVEV (reference sequence). This CDR3 comprises 13 residues. The V segment lost 4 bases and the J segment 2 bases; nucleotides outside the gene matches: 1. CDR3 in amino acids: CASSWDSNTEAFF. The CDR3 DNA follows: TGTGCCAGCAGTTGGGACAGCAACACTGAAGCTTTCTTT.

This clone showed up just a few times. The chain has TRBV27 and TRBJ2-7, with 11 nucleotides matching TRBD2. Germline V gives CDR1 MNHEY, CDR2 SMNVEV (reference sequence). The trim removed 0 bases at V and 2 bases at J, leaving 0 bases unmatched. The CDR3 contains 15 residues. The CDR3 DNA is TGTGCCAGCAGTTTATCGACTAGCGGGACCTACGAGCAGTACTTC. It codes for CASSLSTSGTYEQYF.

The chain recombines TRBV7-9 with TRBJ2-7; 10 bases line up with TRBD2. The germline V gene has CDR1 SEHNR and CDR2 FQNEAQ (reference sequence). The length of the CDR3 is 16 residues. The V and J ends lost 5 bases and 2 bases, in that order; junction bases with no gene match: 9. CDR3 loop: CASSPRLAGDTYEQYF. CDR3 bases: TGTGCCAGCAGCCCAAGACTAGCGGGCGATACCTACGAGCAGTACTTC.

This chain joins TRBV7-8 and TRBJ2-7; maybe TRBD1 (5 bases). Trimming cost V 5 bases and J 0 bases, with 17 bases left between them. CDR3 length equals 16 residues. Germline CDR1 reads SGHVS; CDR2 reads FQNEAQ. CDR3 coding DNA: TGTGCCAGCAGCCCCCAGGGCGGCAGAAGCTCCTACGAGCAGTACTTC. Protein: CASSPQGGRSSYEQYF.